This T cell receptor (beta chain) is drawn from a study of spatial heterogeneity in lung cancer. For the study at large: In the raw reads, each unique TCR and UMI combination was present more than ten times on average.

Specified time point: sample taken at primary tumor resection. In TCRdb, the 5' RACE reads were re-called with MiXCR into one record per CDR3 protein. The sample carries some 40,000 distinct CDR3 sequences, around 3.3% recorded once. This receptor was taken from a male donor with early-stage non-small cell lung cancer. Sequencing used normal lung tissue next to the tumor, obtained at surgery.

CDR3 in amino acids: CASSPRDPGRRNEQFF. CDR3 sequence (DNA): TGTGCCAGCAGTCCCCGGGACCCGGGACGGAGGAATGAGCAGTTCTTC. The chain combines TRBV27 with TRBJ2-1; D tentatively fits TRBD1 or TRBD2 (5 bases each). The CDR3 covers 16 residues. Germline CDR1 and CDR2: MNHEY and SMNVEV (reference sequence). V lost 5 bases, J lost 7 bases, and 21 bases lay in between.